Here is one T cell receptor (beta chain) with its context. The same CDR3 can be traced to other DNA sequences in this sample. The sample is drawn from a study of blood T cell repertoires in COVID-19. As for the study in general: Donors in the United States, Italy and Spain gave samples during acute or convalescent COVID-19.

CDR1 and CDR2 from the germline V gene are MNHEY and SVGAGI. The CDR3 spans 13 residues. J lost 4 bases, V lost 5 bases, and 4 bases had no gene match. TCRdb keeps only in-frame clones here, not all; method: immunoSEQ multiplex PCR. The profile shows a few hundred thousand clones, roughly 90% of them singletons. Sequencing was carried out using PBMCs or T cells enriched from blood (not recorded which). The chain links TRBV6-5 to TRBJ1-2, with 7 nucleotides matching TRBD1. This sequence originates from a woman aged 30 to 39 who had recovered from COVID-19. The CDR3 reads CASSRDRGYGYTF. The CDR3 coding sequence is TGTGCCAGCAGTCGGGACAGAGGCTATGGCTACACCTTC.